This T cell receptor (beta chain) was recorded in a study of cytomegalovirus exposure and HLA in healthy donors. Primers: 60 Vbeta forward and 13 Jbeta reverse. Profiling relied on immunoSEQ multiplex PCR, and the TCRdb table lists in-frame clones only, not all of them. The profile shows roughly 99,000 clones, about 74% of them singletons. CDR1 is SGHRS and CDR2 is YFSETQ in the germline V gene. V was trimmed by 4 bases and J by 8 bases, leaving 18 bases between them. This CDR3 is built from 14 residues. The V and J genes are TRBV5-1 and TRBJ1-2; D call uncertain. The source is a woman in her 40s in good health and CMV-seropositive. Sequencing was performed on PBMCs. CDR3 sequence reads: CASSPDPEVRGYTF. The CDR3 coding sequence is TGCGCCAGCAGCCCAGATCCAGAGGTGCGGGGCTACACCTTC.